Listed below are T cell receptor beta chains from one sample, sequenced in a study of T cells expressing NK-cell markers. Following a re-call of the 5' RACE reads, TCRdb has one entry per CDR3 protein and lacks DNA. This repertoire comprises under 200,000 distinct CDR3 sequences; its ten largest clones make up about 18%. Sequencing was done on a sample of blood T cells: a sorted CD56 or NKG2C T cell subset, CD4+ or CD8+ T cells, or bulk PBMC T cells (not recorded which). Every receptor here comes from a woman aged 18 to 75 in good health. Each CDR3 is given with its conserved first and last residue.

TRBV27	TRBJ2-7	CASSLRRERPYEQYF
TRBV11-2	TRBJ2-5	CASSLNLPLETQYF
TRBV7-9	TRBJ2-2	CASTLTWGDPNTGELFF
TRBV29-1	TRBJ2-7	CSGGTGGYEQYF
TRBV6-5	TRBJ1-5	CASSLTGVSNQPQHF
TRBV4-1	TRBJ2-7	CASSQGSGRANYEQYF
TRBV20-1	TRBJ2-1	CSAGGAGPSSYNEQFF
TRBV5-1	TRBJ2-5	CASSLYTGGEETQYF
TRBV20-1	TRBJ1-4	CSARTGGIEKLFF
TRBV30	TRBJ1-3	CAWATGASGNTIYF
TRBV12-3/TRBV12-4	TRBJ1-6	CASSFEARNSPLHF
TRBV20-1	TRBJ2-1	CSAPKGRSGSQQFF
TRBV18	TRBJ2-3	CASSPGLAGSTDTQYF
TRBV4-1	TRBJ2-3	CASSRAAGADTQYF
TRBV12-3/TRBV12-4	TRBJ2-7	CASRGRGGREVNEQYF
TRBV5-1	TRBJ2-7	CASSLAGDRGGEQYF
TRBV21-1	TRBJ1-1	CASSKVGKNTEAFF
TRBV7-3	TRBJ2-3	CASSLRGLHSGTDTQYF
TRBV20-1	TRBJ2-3	CSATPPSTDTQYF
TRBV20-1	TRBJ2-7	CSARELAVLYEQYF
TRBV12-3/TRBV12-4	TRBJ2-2	CASSSGYTGELFF
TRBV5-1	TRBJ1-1	CASSTRGVADTEAFF
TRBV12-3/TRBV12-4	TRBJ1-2	CASSSTGGSYTF
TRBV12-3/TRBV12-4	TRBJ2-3	CASSLPWRGTDTQYF
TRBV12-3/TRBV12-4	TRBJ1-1	CASSEQGGLNTEAFF
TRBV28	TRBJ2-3	CASSAPSGVGTDTQYF
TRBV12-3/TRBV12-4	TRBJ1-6	CASSPQGSGSPLHF
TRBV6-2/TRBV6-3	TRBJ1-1	CASRTGLVEAFF
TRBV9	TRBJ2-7	CASSVAGQGGYEQYF
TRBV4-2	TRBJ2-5	CASSQTVQETQYF
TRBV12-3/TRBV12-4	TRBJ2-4	CASTGTRAFQYF
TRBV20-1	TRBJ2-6	CSARGLASGANVLTF
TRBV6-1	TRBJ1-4	CASRTGTVVEKLFF
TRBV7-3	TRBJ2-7	CASSLAPLLMPGSSYEQYF
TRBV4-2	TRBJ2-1	CASSQGSGTSGYNEQFF
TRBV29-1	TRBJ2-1	CSVTLRSGRAVEQFF
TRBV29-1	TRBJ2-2	CSAKGLGDGGELFF
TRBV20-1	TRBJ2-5	CSASWPYQETQYF
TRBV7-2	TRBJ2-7	CASADGNSYEQYF
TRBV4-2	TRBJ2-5	CASSQEASGGPSVETQYF
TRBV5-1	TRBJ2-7	CASSPLPRSDEQYF
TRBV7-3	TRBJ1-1	CASSLRGQGFTEAFF
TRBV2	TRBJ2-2	CASRPWPTGELFF
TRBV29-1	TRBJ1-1	CSVDSSRPFRGPEAFF
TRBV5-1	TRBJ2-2	CASRQTHNTGELFF
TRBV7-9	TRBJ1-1	CASSPGRLNTEAFF
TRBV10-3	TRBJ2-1	CAISEGTSGVYNEQFF
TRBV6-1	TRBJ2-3	CASSVDGGRGDTQYF
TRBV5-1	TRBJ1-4	CASSGVPGHLSTNEKLFF
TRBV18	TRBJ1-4	CASSPPTSGLGEKLFF
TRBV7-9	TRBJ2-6	CASSLAGPGKGANVLTF
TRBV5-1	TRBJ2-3	CASSLWGDTQYF
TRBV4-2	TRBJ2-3	CASSLGGGGTDTQYF
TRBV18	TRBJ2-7	CASSPSREKYEQYF